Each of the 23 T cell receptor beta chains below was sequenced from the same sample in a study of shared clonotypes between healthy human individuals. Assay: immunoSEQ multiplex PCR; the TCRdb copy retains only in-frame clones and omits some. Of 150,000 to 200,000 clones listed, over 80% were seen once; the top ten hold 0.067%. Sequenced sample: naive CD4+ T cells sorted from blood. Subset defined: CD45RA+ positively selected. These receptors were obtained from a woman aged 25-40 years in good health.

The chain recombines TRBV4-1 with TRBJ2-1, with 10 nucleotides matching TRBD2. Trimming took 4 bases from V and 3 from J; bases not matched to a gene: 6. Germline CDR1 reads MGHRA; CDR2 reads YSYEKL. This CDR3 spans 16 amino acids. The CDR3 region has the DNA TGCGCCAGCAGCCGGCTGGGACTAGCGCTCTACAATGAGCAGTTCTTC. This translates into CASSRLGLALYNEQFF.

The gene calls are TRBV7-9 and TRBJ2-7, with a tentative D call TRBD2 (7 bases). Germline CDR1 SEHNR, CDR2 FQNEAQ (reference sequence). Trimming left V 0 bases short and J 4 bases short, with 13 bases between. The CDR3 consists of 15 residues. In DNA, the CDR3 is TGTGCCAGCAGCTTAGCGGGGGGGCGGAATTACGAGCAGTACTTC. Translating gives CASSLAGGRNYEQYF.

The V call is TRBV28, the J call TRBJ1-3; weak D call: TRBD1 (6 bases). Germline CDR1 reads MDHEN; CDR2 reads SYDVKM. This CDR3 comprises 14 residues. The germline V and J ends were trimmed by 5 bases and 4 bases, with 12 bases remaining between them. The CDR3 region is CASSLPGQGNTIYF. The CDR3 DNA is TGTGCCAGCAGTCTACCGGGACAAGGAAACACCATATATTTT.

Here the CDR3 DNA reads TGTGCCAGCAGTAGGGACAGGGGGCGCGATCAGCCCCAGCATTTT. Translated: CASSRDRGRDQPQHF. The rearrangement uses TRBV27 and TRBJ1-5; 12 bases are shared with TRBD1. V was pared by 5 bases and J by 5 bases, with 4 bases of the junction left unmatched. The CDR3 extends over 15 amino acids. Germline V gives CDR1 MNHEY, CDR2 SMNVEV (reference sequence).

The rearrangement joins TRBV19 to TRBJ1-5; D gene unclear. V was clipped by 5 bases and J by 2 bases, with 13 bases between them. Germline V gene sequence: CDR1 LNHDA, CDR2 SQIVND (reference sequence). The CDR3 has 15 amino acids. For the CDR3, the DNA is TGTGCCAGTAGTCCGACTGGGGTGGGCAATCAGCCCCAGCATTTT. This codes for CASSPTGVGNQPQHF.

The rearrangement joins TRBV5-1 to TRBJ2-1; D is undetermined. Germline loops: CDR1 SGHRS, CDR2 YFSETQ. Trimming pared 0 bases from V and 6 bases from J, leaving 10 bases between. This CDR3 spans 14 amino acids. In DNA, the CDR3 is TGCGCCAGCAGCTTGGCCGACCCCGTCAATGAGCAGTTCTTC. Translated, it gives CASSLADPVNEQFF.

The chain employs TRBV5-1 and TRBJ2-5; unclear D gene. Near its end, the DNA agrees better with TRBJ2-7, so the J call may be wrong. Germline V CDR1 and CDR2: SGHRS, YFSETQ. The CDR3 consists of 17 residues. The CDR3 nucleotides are TGCGCCAGCAGCTTCATCTTCCAGGACGGCGGCGCATCCGAGCAGTACTTC. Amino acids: CASSFIFQDGGASEQYF.

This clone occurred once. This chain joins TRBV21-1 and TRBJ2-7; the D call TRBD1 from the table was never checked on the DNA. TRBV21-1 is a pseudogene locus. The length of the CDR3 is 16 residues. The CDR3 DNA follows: TGTGCCAGCAGCAAAGGGGGACAGGGAGGGATTTACGAGCAGTACTTC. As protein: CASSKGGQGGIYEQYF.

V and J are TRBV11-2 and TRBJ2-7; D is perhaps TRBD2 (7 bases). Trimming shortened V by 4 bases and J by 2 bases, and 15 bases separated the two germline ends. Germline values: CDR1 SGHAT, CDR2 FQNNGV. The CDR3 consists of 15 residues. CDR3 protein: CASSSRGARPYEQYF. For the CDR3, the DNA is TGTGCCAGCAGCTCACGGGGGGCGCGACCCTACGAGCAGTACTTC.

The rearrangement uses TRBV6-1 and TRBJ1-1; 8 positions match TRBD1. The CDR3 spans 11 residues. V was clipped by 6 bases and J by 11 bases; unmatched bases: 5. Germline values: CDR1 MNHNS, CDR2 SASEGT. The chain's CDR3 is CASRLTGAAFF. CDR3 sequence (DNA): TGTGCCAGCAGGCTGACAGGGGCCGCTTTCTTT.

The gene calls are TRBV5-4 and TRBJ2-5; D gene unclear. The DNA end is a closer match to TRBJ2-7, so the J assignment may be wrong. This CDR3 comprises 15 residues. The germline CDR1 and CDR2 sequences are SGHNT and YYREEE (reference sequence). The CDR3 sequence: CASSSLRTYPYEQYF. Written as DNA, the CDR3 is TGTGCCAGCAGCTCCTTGAGGACCTACCCCTACGAGCAGTACTTC.

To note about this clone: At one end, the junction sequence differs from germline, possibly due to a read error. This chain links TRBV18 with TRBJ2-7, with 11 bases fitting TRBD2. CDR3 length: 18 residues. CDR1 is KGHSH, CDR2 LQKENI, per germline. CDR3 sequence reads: CAGSPLALPSGRNHEQYF. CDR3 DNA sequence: TGTGCCGGCTCACCACTCGCCCTACCTAGCGGGAGGAACCACGAGCAGTACTTC.

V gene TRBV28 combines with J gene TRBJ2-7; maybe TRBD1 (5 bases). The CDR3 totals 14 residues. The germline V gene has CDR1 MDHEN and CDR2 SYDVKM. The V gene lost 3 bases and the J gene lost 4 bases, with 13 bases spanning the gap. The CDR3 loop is CASSFDAKGYEQYF. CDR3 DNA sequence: TGTGCCAGCAGTTTTGATGCGAAGGGGTACGAGCAGTACTTC.

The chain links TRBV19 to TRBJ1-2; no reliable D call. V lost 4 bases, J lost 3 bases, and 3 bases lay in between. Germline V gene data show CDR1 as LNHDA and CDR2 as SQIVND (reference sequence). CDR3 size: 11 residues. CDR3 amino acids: CASSRDYGYTF. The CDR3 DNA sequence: TGTGCCAGTAGTAGGGACTATGGCTACACCTTC.

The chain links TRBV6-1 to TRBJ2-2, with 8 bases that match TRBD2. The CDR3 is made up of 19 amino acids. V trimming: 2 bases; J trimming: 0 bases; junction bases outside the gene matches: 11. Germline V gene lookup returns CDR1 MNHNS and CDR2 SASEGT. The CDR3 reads CASSELLAELLSNTGELFF. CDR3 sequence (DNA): TGTGCCAGCAGTGAATTACTAGCGGAGTTACTATCGAACACCGGGGAGCTGTTTTTT.

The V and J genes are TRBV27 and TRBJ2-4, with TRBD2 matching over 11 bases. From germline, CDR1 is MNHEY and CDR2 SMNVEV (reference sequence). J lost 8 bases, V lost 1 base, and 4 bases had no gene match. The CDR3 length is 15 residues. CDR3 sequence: CASSLYGTSGDIQYF. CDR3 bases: TGTGCCAGCAGTTTATACGGGACTAGCGGAGACATTCAGTACTTC.

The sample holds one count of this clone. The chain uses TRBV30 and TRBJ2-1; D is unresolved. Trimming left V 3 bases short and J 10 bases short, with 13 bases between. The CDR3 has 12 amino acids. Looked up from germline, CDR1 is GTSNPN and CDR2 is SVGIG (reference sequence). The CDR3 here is CAWRDPRSEQFF. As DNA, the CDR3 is TGTGCCTGGAGGGACCCCAGGTCAGAGCAGTTCTTC.

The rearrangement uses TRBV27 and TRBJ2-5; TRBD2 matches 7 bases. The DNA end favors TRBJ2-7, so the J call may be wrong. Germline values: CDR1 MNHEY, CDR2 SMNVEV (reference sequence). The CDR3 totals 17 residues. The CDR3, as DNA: TGTGCCAGCAGTCCATACCCTCCGGGGGGTGGTTCCTACGAGCAGTACTTC. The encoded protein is CASSPYPPGGGSYEQYF.

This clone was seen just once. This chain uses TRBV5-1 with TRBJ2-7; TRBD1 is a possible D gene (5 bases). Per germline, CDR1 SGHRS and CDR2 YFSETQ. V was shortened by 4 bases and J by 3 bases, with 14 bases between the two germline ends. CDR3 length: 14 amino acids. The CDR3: CASSPDTNGYEQYF. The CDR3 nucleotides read TGCGCCAGCAGCCCGGACACTAATGGCTACGAGCAGTACTTC.

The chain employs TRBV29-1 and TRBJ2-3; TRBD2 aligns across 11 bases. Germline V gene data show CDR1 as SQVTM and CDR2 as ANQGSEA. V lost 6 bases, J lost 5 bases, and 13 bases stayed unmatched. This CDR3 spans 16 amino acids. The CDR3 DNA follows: TGCAGCGTGGGAATACCGGGACTAGCGGTAAGAGATACGCAGTATTTT. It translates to CSVGIPGLAVRDTQYF.

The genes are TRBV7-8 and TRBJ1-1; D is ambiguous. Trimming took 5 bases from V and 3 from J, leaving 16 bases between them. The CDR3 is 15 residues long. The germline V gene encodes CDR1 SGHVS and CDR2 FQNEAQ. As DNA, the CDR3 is TGTGCCAGCAGCCAACCGCCGGGGTATGACACTGAAGCTTTCTTT. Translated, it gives CASSQPPGYDTEAFF.

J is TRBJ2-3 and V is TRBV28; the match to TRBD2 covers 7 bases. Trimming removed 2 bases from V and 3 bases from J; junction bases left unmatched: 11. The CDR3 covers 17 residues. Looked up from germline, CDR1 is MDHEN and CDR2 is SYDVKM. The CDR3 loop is CASSLTVSGLETDTQYF. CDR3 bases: TGTGCCAGCAGTTTAACGGTTAGCGGGCTTGAAACAGATACGCAGTATTTT.

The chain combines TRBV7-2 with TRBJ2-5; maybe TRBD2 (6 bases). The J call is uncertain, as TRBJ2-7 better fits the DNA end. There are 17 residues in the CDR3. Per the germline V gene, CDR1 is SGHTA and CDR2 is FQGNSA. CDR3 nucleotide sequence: TGTGCCAGCAGCTTGGTTACAACACCTTGGGAGGTCTACGAGCAGTACTTC. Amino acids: CASSLVTTPWEVYEQYF.